This T cell receptor beta chain originates from a study of siplizumab effects on memory and regulatory T cells. Germline V gene data show CDR1 as MDHEN and CDR2 as SYDVKM. The CDR3 has 14 residues. Trimming pared 3 bases from V and 7 bases from J, leaving 14 bases between. This clone was observed once. The protocol was immunoSEQ multiplex PCR, while the TCRdb copy is restricted to in-frame clones and leaves out a portion. The sample includes roughly 62,000 clones, more than 80% seen only once; the top ten take approximately 38%. The V and J genes are TRBV28 and TRBJ2-3; a possible D gene is TRBD1 (6 bases). Sequencing was done on a sample of CD8+ T cells sorted from blood. The sequence derives from a human donor in good health. CDR3 loop: CASSLSYRVHTQYF. The CDR3 DNA reads TGTGCCAGCAGTTTGAGCTACAGGGTACATACGCAGTATTTT.